The TCR beta chain described here comes from a study of post-analysis software for immune sequencing data. The wider study: Recorded disease courses covered relapsing-remitting, secondary progressive and progressive-relapsing multiple sclerosis. Some patients had no subtype annotation.

Notes on this clonotype: What it recognizes is unknown.

Prepared libraries of TCR beta cDNA carried unique molecular identifiers. Input of about 0.95 to 11 million T cells yielded a few hundred thousand cDNA molecules. In TCRdb, the PCR reads were re-called with MiXCR into one record per CDR3 protein. Of around 700,000 distinct CDR3 sequences listed, 59% were seen once; the top ten hold around 11%. Regarding the study as a whole: By F measure, strong co-clustering occurred among samples prepared in the same batch. Controls showed significantly higher normalized Chao1 diversity than did multiple sclerosis patients.

The sequencing sample was made of blood. The source is a girl aged 2 to 9 with multiple sclerosis.

CDR3 sequence: CAISESMPGGNYGYTF. In nucleotides, the CDR3 is TGTGCCATCAGTGAGTCGATGCCAGGGGGGAACTATGGCTACACCTTC. The chain carries TRBV10-3 and TRBJ1-2, with TRBD1 matching 7 bases. The germline CDR1 and CDR2 sequences are ENHRY and SYGVKD. The CDR3 totals 16 residues. Losses at the gene ends were 0 bases for V and 2 bases for J; bases not matched to a gene: 6.